The text below deals with one T cell receptor beta chain. Its antigen remains unidentified. The data stem from a study of shared clonotypes between healthy human individuals. Study in general: Samples came from two female and a few male donors aged 18 to 49. Findings and caveats of the study: A few donors held about 4.6% of naive CD4 clonotypes in common.

The CDR3 has 14 residues. Losses at the gene ends were 7 bases for V and 4 bases for J; bases not matched to a gene: 7. Germline CDR1 and CDR2: ENHRY and SYGVKD. CD45RO-negative, CCR7-selected cells formed the naive CD8 fraction, which excluded terminally differentiated effector memory CD45RA+ cells. Per the authors' pipeline: Filtering differed for immunoSEQ, which gave only junction sequences without quality scores. Assay used: immunoSEQ multiplex PCR; TCRdb lists only in-frame clones, some missing. That table furnishes V, J and clone size, whereas the DNA furnished D and trimming. The top ten clones hold less than 0.12% of a sample with roughly 650,000 clones, about 96% of them seen once.

Sequenced material: naive CD8+ T cells sorted from blood. V gene TRBV10-3 combines with J gene TRBJ1-5, with 7 bases fitting TRBD1. The TCR comes from a woman aged 25 to 39 in good health. This chain's CDR3 is CAIKEEGANQPQHF. The CDR3 DNA sequence: TGTGCCATCAAGGAAGAGGGGGCGAATCAGCCCCAGCATTTT.